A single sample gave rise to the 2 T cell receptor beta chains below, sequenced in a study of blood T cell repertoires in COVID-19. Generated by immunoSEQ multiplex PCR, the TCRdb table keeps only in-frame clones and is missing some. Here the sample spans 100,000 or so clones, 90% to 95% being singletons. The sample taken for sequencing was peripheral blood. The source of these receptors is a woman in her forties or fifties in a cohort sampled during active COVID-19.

The CDR3 loop reads CASRPGQGGNQPQHF. The DNA for the CDR3 is TGTGCCAGCAGACCGGGACAGGGGGGCAATCAGCCCCAGCATTTT. V and J are TRBV2 and TRBJ1-5; TRBD1 aligns across 11 bases. Germline CDR1 is SNHLY and CDR2 is FYNNEI. This CDR3 is 15 amino acids long. V lost 6 bases to trimming and J lost 2 bases; unmatched junction nucleotides: 3.

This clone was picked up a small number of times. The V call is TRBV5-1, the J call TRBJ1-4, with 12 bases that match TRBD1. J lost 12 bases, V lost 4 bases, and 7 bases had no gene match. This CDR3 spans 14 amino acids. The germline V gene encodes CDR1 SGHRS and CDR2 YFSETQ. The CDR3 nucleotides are TGCGCCAGCAGCGTTGAGGGGACAGGGGGCGAACTGTTTTTT. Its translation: CASSVEGTGGELFF.